Listed below are T cell receptor beta chains from one sample, sequenced in a study of blood T cell repertoires in COVID-19. TCRdb's copy holds only in-frame clones and misses some; the assay was immunoSEQ multiplex PCR. The sample consists of some 200,000 clones, roughly 84% of them appearing once. The sequenced material came from peripheral blood. The receptors derive from a woman aged 80 or over with active or convalescent COVID-19. Each CDR3 is given with its conserved first and last residue. The D gene is left open where the match is weak. Clone size is shown for a subset of rows, as once, few, many or a class of expanded clone.

clone_size d_call j_call v_call cdr3_nt cdr3_aa
NA TRBD1 TRBJ1-2 TRBV28 TGTGCCAGCAGCTCCCGAAGGGGGCATTACTATGGCTACACCTTC CASSSRRGHYYGYTF
NA NA TRBJ1-6 TRBV7-2 TGTGCCAGCGGACAAAACAGGAATTCACCCCTCCACTTT CASGQNRNSPLHF
NA TRBD1 TRBJ1-1 TRBV5-4 TGTGCCAGCAGCTCAGGGGGCGGAAGCACTGAAGCTTTCTTT CASSSGGGSTEAFF
NA TRBD2 TRBJ2-3 TRBV9 TGTGCCAGCAGCCCTCCAGATCCGAGGACTAGCGGGGGACATAGCACAGATACGCAGTATTTT CASSPPDPRTSGGHSTDTQYF
NA TRBD2 TRBJ2-7 TRBV5-4 TGTGCCAGCAGCTTGGGCGGCGGGAGGGCCCTGGTCGAGCAGTACTTC CASSLGGGRALVEQYF
NA NA TRBJ2-7 TRBV5-1 TGCGCCAGCAGCTTGGGTGGGGCTGCATCTAGCTCCTACGAGCAGTACTTC CASSLGGAASSSYEQYF
NA NA TRBJ2-5 TRBV7-8 TGTGCCAGCAGCTTAGTAGGACAGACTGGGACCCAGTACTTC CASSLVGQTGTQYF
NA TRBD1 TRBJ2-2 TRBV7-3 TGTGCCAGCAGCTCAGGGGGAAACACCGGGGAGCTGTTTTTT CASSSGGNTGELFF
NA TRBD2 TRBJ2-1 TRBV6-2/TRBV6-3 TGTGCCAGCAGTTACTTAGGACTAGCGGGGGGCAATGAGCAGTTCTTC CASSYLGLAGGNEQFF
once NA TRBJ2-3 TRBV13 TGTGCCAGCAGATGGGGGGTAGCGGGCACAGATACGCAGTATTTT CASRWGVAGTDTQYF
NA TRBD1 TRBJ1-5 TRBV18 TGTGCCAGCTCACAGGACAGGGATCAGCCCCAGCATTTT CASSQDRDQPQHF
NA NA TRBJ2-2 TRBV11-3 TGTGCCGCTGATCTCAGGGGTAACGGGGAGCTGTTTTTT CAADLRGNGELFF
NA TRBD2 TRBJ2-5 TRBV6-2/TRBV6-3 TGTGCCAGCAGTTATGTGACTAGCGAACATTGGCTAGGAGAGACCCAGTACTTC CASSYVTSEHWLGETQYF
once NA TRBJ2-6 TRBV2 TGTGCCAGCAGTAGGTCAGACAACCCTGGGGCCAACGTCCTGACTTTC CASSRSDNPGANVLTF
NA NA TRBJ1-5 TRBV4-2 TGTGCCAGCAGCCAGGAGGGGGGGCCCGCCTATCAGCCCCAGCATTTT CASSQEGGPAYQPQHF
NA NA TRBJ2-1 TRBV9 TGTGCCAGCAGCGTAGATCTGAAGGGGCGGGGCTCCTACAATGAGCAGTTCTTC CASSVDLKGRGSYNEQFF
NA TRBD2 TRBJ2-7 TRBV5-1 TGCGCCAGCAGCTTGGGAGCGGGGGGCCTCGAGCAGTACTTC CASSLGAGGLEQYF
NA TRBD1 TRBJ1-4 TRBV13 TGTGCCAGCAGCACTGGGACAGGGGGCTATTGGGAGGAAAAACTGTTTTTT CASSTGTGGYWEEKLFF
once NA TRBJ2-1 TRBV28 TGTGCCAGCAGCACATACAGGGTCTTAAATGAGCAGTTCTTC CASSTYRVLNEQFF
NA NA TRBJ2-1 TRBV5-4 TGTGCCAGCAGCTCGGAAAATGGGCCGGACTACAATGAGCAGTTCTTC CASSSENGPDYNEQFF
NA NA TRBJ1-1 TRBV7-8 TGTGCCAGCAGCTTTAGTTCGAGTAACACTGAAGCTTTCTTT CASSFSSSNTEAFF
few NA TRBJ1-2 TRBV6-1 TGTGCCAGCAGTGAATCAAGCGGTGGCTACACCTTC CASSESSGGYTF
few TRBD2 TRBJ2-3 TRBV7-9 TGTGCCAGCAGCCATAGGGAGGCGGGAGTAAGGCCCACAGATACGCAGTATTTT CASSHREAGVRPTDTQYF
NA TRBD1 TRBJ1-2 TRBV19 TGTGCCAGTAGTGGGAGAAGGGGGCCCTTTGGCGGCTACACCTTC CASSGRRGPFGGYTF
NA NA TRBJ1-2 TRBV2 TGTGCCAGCAGAGGCCAGGGCCTTGAAGGGGGCTACACCTTC CASRGQGLEGGYTF
NA NA TRBJ2-1 TRBV5-1 TGCGCCAGCAGTTTTCCACAGGGTAGTGGTGAGCAGTTCTTC CASSFPQGSGEQFF
NA TRBD1 TRBJ1-4 TRBV6-5 TGTGCCAGCAGGACGACAGGGGGCAATGAAAAACTGTTTTTT CASRTTGGNEKLFF
NA TRBD1 TRBJ1-3 TRBV28 TGTGCCAGCAGTTCTACGAACCCGGGACAGAGGAGTGGAAACACCATATATTTT CASSSTNPGQRSGNTIYF
once NA TRBJ1-1 TRBV5-1 TGCGCCAGCAGGGGCAGCTTGAACACTGAAGCTTTCTTT CASRGSLNTEAFF
NA NA TRBJ2-3 TRBV24-1 TGTGCCACCAGTGATTTTGGGGCAGCGGAGGGGACAGATACGCAGTATTTT CATSDFGAAEGTDTQYF
NA NA TRBJ2-7 TRBV12-2 TGTGCAAGTCGCTACACCCGAGGGGGCGGGAGGGCCTCGAGGGAGCAGTACTTC CASRYTRGGGRASREQYF
NA TRBD2 TRBJ2-7 TRBV19 TGTGCCAGTAGGCGGGGGGGGGAGTACGAGCAGTACTTC CASRRGGEYEQYF
NA NA TRBJ2-5 TRBV5-1 TGCGCCAGCAGCTCTATGACGGGGCAAGAGACCCAGTACTTC CASSSMTGQETQYF
NA TRBD1 TRBJ1-2 TRBV5-6 TGTGCCAGCAGTAAGGACAGGTTAGGAGATGGCTACACCTTC CASSKDRLGDGYTF
NA TRBD2 TRBJ2-7 TRBV6-5 TGTGCCAGCTCAAGACTAGCGGGATCCTACGAGCAGTACTTC CASSRLAGSYEQYF
NA NA TRBJ2-1 TRBV4-1 TGCGCCAGCAGCCCCACGGGGGAGCAGTTCTTC CASSPTGEQFF
NA NA TRBJ1-1 TRBV4-1 TGCGCCAGCAGCCCAGAAGCCAGGGGTGGCACTGAAGCTTTCTTT CASSPEARGGTEAFF
NA NA TRBJ2-1 TRBV10-1 TGCGCCAGCAGTTTGAGCGGTAGCTCCTACAATGAGCAGTTCTTC CASSLSGSSYNEQFF
NA NA TRBJ2-3 TRBV6-1 TGTGCCAGCAGTGAAACTACCGGGACTAGCACAGATACGCAGTATTTT CASSETTGTSTDTQYF
NA TRBD2 TRBJ2-7 TRBV7-2 TGTGCCAGCAGCTTACGGTGGGAGGGAACCTACGAGCAGTACTTC CASSLRWEGTYEQYF